A single sample gave rise to the 28 T cell receptor beta chains below, sequenced in a study of kidney transplant recipient with SARS-CoV-2 infection. TCRdb analysed the reads with MiXCR anew, one entry per CDR3 protein. The sample records 250,000 or so distinct CDR3 sequences, about 28% being singletons. Sequenced material: a blood sample, taken at baseline and on approximately day 120 from a kidney transplant recipient. Receptors were obtained from a male patient aged 25-45 years who had COVID-19 and was a kidney transplant recipient. The graft donor may have given rise to some T cells.

The table lists this clonotype with a count of one. A much larger clone differs from this one at a single base, so this may be a read error. The chain carries TRBV3-1 and TRBJ1-1; no reliable D call. The germline V gene has CDR1 LGHDT and CDR2 YNNKEL (reference sequence). This CDR3 has 17 residues. The CDR3 is CASSRFVPISIRTEASF. In DNA, the CDR3 is TGTGCCAGCAGCCGCTTCGTTCCCATTTCAATTCGCACTGAAGCTTCCTTT.

This clonotype was counted many times. The chain links TRBV11-3 to TRBJ1-2; no clear D gene. The V end lost 5 bases, the J end lost 4 bases, and 23 bases lay between the germline ends. The germline CDR1 and CDR2 sequences are SGHNT and YENEEA. The CDR3 has 17 amino acids. The CDR3 nucleotides are TGTGCCAGCAGCGCAAAGTACGATCTCGGAAAGACCTATGGCTACACCTTC. It encodes CASSAKYDLGKTYGYTF. Using reference TRBV11-3 and TRBJ1-2 for the parts outside the CDR3, the full variable domain is EAGVVQSPRYKIIEKKQPVAFWCNPISGHNTLYWYLQNLGQGPELLIRYENEEAVDDSQLPKDRFSAERLKGVDSTLKIQPAELGDSAVYLCASSAKYDLGKTYGYTFGSGTRLTVV.

This clonotype has ten or more counts. This chain joins TRBV18 and TRBJ1-4; 9 nucleotides agree with TRBD1. V was pared by 8 bases and J by 6 bases, with 7 bases of the junction left unmatched. This CDR3 comprises 14 residues. Germline CDR1 is KGHSH and CDR2 is LQKENI. CDR3 bases: TGTGCCAGCACGGCGGGACAGGGTTATGAAAAACTGTTTTTT. Encoded protein: CASTAGQGYEKLFF.

This clonotype has a count of ten or more. The chain employs TRBV6-6 and TRBJ1-2; D ambiguous. CDR1 is MNHNY, CDR2 SVGAGI, per germline (reference sequence). The CDR3 is made up of 17 amino acids. Trimming removed 5 bases at V and 4 bases at J, with 23 bases between. CDR3 protein: CASSNKLGGRKTYGYTF. The CDR3 DNA sequence: TGTGCCAGCAGTAACAAGCTAGGTGGGAGAAAGACCTATGGCTACACCTTC.

Details on this clonotype: A much larger clone differs from this one at a single base, so this may be a read error. The rearrangement links TRBV6-4 to TRBJ1-2; D unclear. The CDR3 loop spans 17 amino acids. Germline V gene sequence: CDR1 MRHNA, CDR2 SNTAGT. For the CDR3, the DNA is TGTGCCGGCAGTTGTGATGTCTCACACGGAAAGACCTATGGCTACACCTTC. The encoded protein is CAGSCDVSHGKTYGYTF.

Concerning this clonotype itself: A junction boundary mismatches the germline segment, possibly from a read error. The chain has TRBV5-4 and TRBJ2-7; D may correspond to TRBD1 or TRBD2 (7 bases each). CDR1 SGHNT and CDR2 YYREEE come from the germline V gene (reference sequence). This CDR3 is built from 17 residues. CDR3 nucleotide sequence: TGTGCCAACAGCTCCCTTCGGGGGGACAGTCCTCCCTACGAGCAGTACTTC. Protein product: CANSSLRGDSPPYEQYF.

Concerning this clonotype: A clone one base away is much larger, so this may be a read error. CDR3 nucleotides: TGTGCCAGCAGCCGGAACGTTGGGACAGGGGGCCGCGAGCAGTACTTC. It encodes CASSRNVGTGGREQYF. The chain carries TRBV3-1 and TRBJ2-7; 12 bases agree with TRBD1. V lost 4 bases to trimming and J lost 6 bases; unmatched junction nucleotides: 10. CDR3 length: 16 residues. Germline V lookup: CDR1 LGHDT, CDR2 YNNKEL (reference sequence).

A remark on this clonotype: A much larger clone lies one base from this, so it may be a read error. This chain connects TRBV20-1 to TRBJ2-4, with unresolved D. The CDR3 totals 13 residues. The germline CDR1 and CDR2 sequences are DFQATT and SNEGSKA (reference sequence). The CDR3 is CSARDPDRNIQHF. The CDR3 DNA reads as TGCAGTGCTAGAGATCCCGATAGGAACATTCAGCACTTC.

This clonotype was recorded many times. This chain uses TRBV4-1 with TRBJ2-5, with a weak D call TRBD2 (6 bases). This CDR3 is 16 amino acids long. Germline CDR1 MGHRA, CDR2 YSYEKL. The V gene lost 1 base and the J gene lost 2 bases, with 14 bases spanning the gap. CDR3 sequence reads: CASSQVPLADQETQYF. The CDR3 nucleotides are TGCGCCAGCAGCCAAGTCCCACTAGCAGATCAAGAGACCCAGTACTTC.

By frequency in the sample, this clonotype is medium-sized (0.01 to 0.1%). This sequence joins TRBV13 and TRBJ1-3; D gene uncertain. Germline CDR1 reads PRHDT; CDR2 reads FYEKMQ (reference sequence). V dropped 4 bases and J dropped 0 bases, with 13 bases sitting between them. This CDR3 comprises 16 residues. CDR3 sequence reads: CASSSTDGVSGNTIYF. The CDR3 DNA reads as TGTGCCAGCAGCTCGACGGACGGAGTCTCTGGAAACACCATATATTTT.

This clonotype was detected ten times or more. This chain joins TRBV2 and TRBJ2-7; D uncertain. V was clipped by 6 bases and J by 2 bases, with 5 bases between them. CDR1 is SNHLY and CDR2 is FYNNEI in the germline V gene. The CDR3 extends over 11 amino acids. For the CDR3, the DNA is TGTGCCAGCAGGGCAGCCTACGAGCAGTACTTC. As protein: CASRAAYEQYF.

This clonotype was observed many times. The chain employs TRBV5-1 and TRBJ2-7; D is unresolved. The V and J ends lost 0 bases and 2 bases respectively, with 3 bases between them. The CDR3 is made up of 12 amino acids. The V gene's germline CDR1 is SGHRS and CDR2 YFSETQ. The CDR3 coding sequence is TGCGCCAGCAGCTTGGGCGCCTACGAGCAGTACTTC. This gives the protein CASSLGAYEQYF. Variable domain in full (rest from reference TRBV5-1 and TRBJ2-7): KAGVTQTPRYLIKTRGQQVTLSCSPISGHRSVSWYQQTPGQGLQFLFEYFSETQRNKGNFPGRFSGRQFSNSRSEMNVSTLELGDSALYLCASSLGAYEQYFGPGTRLTVT.

Many counts were recorded for this clonotype. This chain links TRBV29-1 with TRBJ2-3; no clear D. CDR1 SQVTM and CDR2 ANQGSEA come from the germline V gene. Between the trimmed V and J ends, which lost 4 bases and 4 bases, there was a span of 12 bases. The CDR3 is 13 residues long. The DNA of the CDR3 is TGCAGCGTTGGTGTAGGTTCGGCAGATACGCAGTATTTT. Protein product: CSVGVGSADTQYF.

In this sample, this clonotype turned up many times. The chain links TRBV3-1 to TRBJ2-7, with TRBD1 matching over 12 bases. Trimming cost V 5 bases and J 7 bases; bases outside gene matches: 6. The germline gives CDR1 LGHDT, CDR2 YNNKEL (reference sequence). This CDR3 spans 14 amino acids. The CDR3, as DNA: TGTGCCAGCAGCGGACGGGACAGGGGGCGGGAGCAGTACTTC. Protein sequence: CASSGRDRGREQYF.

This clonotype was found a few times. J is TRBJ2-2 and V is TRBV5-1; D might be TRBD2 (7 bases). With 6 bases removed from V and 2 bases from J, the gap between germline ends came to 17 bases. The CDR3 totals 16 residues. Germline V lookup: CDR1 SGHRS, CDR2 YFSETQ. The CDR3 sequence is CASNPRGGSNTGELFF. The DNA of the CDR3 is TGCGCCAGCAACCCTAGGGGGGGGTCAAACACCGGGGAGCTGTTTTTT.

This clonotype was seen a single time. A much larger clone differs from this one at a single base, so this may be a read error. This is likely a read error, given that the CDR3 carries no conserved phenylalanine or tryptophan at its end. The CDR3 loop reads CASSLRTRLTGYTS. The CDR3 region has the DNA TGTGCCAGCAGCCTTAGGACGCGATTGACTGGCTACACCTCC. The chain recombines TRBV5-6 with TRBJ1-2; D ambiguous. CDR3 length equals 14 residues. CDR1 SGHDT and CDR2 YYEEEE come from the germline V gene. With 4 bases removed from V and 7 bases from J, the gap between germline ends came to 17 bases.

Note on this clonotype: Being one base from a much bigger clone, this may be a read error. The chain employs TRBV21-1 and TRBJ2-7. The J call could be wrong; TRBJ2-3 is a better fit for the DNA end. TRBV21-1 is reported as a pseudogene. This CDR3 contains 17 residues. This CDR3 reads CANRRKIATVMQDTQYF. The CDR3 nucleotides read TGTGCCAACAGGAGGAAGATAGCTACAGTCATGCAAGATACGCAGTATTTT.

This clonotype was seen at least ten times. This chain uses TRBV5-8 with TRBJ1-2; D not resolved. The CDR3 contains 16 residues. The germline V gene has CDR1 SGHTS and CDR2 YDEGEE. Deletions cut 7 bases from V and 4 bases from J, with 23 bases between. DNA for the CDR3: TGTGCCAGCTATGGCTTTCATCCACGAAAGACCTATGGCTACACCTTC. Translating it yields CASYGFHPRKTYGYTF. The entire variable domain, with the rest obtained from reference TRBV5-8 and TRBJ1-2, is as follows: EAGVTQSPTHLIKTRGQQATLRCSPISGHTSVYWYQQALGLGLQFLLWYDEGEERNRGNFPPRFSGRQFPNYSSELNVNALELEDSALYLCASYGFHPRKTYGYTFGSGTRLTVV.

This clonotype has ten or more counts. The chain couples TRBV12-3 or TRBV12-4 to TRBJ2-2, with 8 positions matching TRBD1. The CDR3 is 15 residues long. With 5 bases clipped from V and 6 bases from J, the junction kept 8 bases outside the gene matches. CDR3 in amino acids: CASSAGTGFAGELFF. CDR3 nucleotides: TGTGCCAGCAGTGCCGGGACAGGTTTCGCCGGGGAGCTGTTTTTT.

In the case of this clonotype: With a much larger clone just one base away, this may be a read error. The rearrangement uses TRBV4-3 and TRBJ1-2; D uncertain. The V gene's germline CDR1 is LGHNA and CDR2 YSLEER. The length of the CDR3 is 17 residues. DNA for the CDR3: TGCGTCAGCAGCCGAGGGCGAGGACGTCGAAAGACCTATGGCTACACCTTC. Translation: CVSSRGRGRRKTYGYTF.

This clonotype was observed at least ten times. The V gene is TRBV28, the J gene TRBJ2-7; D is ambiguous. The CDR3 extends over 15 amino acids. In germline, CDR1 is MDHEN, CDR2 SYDVKM. V dropped 2 bases and J dropped 2 bases, with 13 bases sitting between them. The CDR3 DNA reads TGTGCCAGCAGTTTACCTCCCGGACCGACCTACGAGCAGTACTTC. The encoded protein is CASSLPPGPTYEQYF. The full variable domain, in which reference TRBV28 and TRBJ2-7 provide the parts outside the CDR3, is DVKVTQSSRYLVKRTGEKVFLECVQDMDHENMFWYRQDPGLGLRLIYFSYDVKMKEKGDIPEGYSVSREKKERFSLILESASTNQTSMYLCASSLPPGPTYEQYFGPGTRLTVT.

With respect to this clonotype: Relative to the germline gene, one junction end is altered; a read error may explain this. The chain is built from TRBV3-1 and TRBJ2-2, with a weak D call TRBD2 (5 bases). CDR3 length equals 18 residues. Germline V CDR1 and CDR2: LGHDT, YNNKEL (reference sequence). CDR3: CASSESSPISGLTGELSF. CDR3 nucleotides: TGTGCCAGCAGCGAGTCGAGTCCCATTTCAGGCTTGACCGGGGAGCTGTCTTTT.

At least ten counts were recorded for this clonotype. The CDR3 is CASSPDQELGKTYGYTF. In DNA form, the CDR3 reads TGTGCCAGCAGTCCTGATCAAGAACTGGGAAAGACCTATGGCTACACCTTC. The chain is built from TRBV25-1 and TRBJ1-2; D is uncertain. This CDR3 region has 17 residues. V was pared by 5 bases and J by 4 bases, with 23 bases between. In germline, CDR1 is MGHDK, CDR2 SYGVNS.

The V call is TRBV21-1, the J call TRBJ2-3. TRBV21-1 is flagged as a pseudogene. The length of the CDR3 is 15 residues. The DNA for the CDR3 is TGTGCCAGCAGCAACCGAAACGACGAGGCAGATACGCAGTATTTT. Residues: CASSNRNDEADTQYF.

This clonotype has a count of ten or more. CDR3 nucleotide sequence: TGTGCCAGCAGTGAATCAGGGGTGGGGGCCAACGTCCTGACTTTC. The encoded protein is CASSESGVGANVLTF. The chain recombines TRBV6-1 with TRBJ2-6; a weak D match, TRBD1 (6 bases). Trimming removed 2 bases from V and 4 bases from J, with 9 bases in between. The CDR3 runs to 15 residues. Germline V lookup: CDR1 MNHNS, CDR2 SASEGT.

A note on this clonotype: The junction departs from the called germline gene at one end, perhaps through a read error. This chain uses TRBV7-2 with TRBJ1-2; D uncertain. Germline values: CDR1 SGHTA, CDR2 FQGNSA. CDR3 length: 17 amino acids. This CDR3 is CASSTLHRDGKTYGHTF. CDR3 DNA sequence: TGTGCCAGCAGCACGTTACACAGAGACGGAAAGACCTATGGCCACACCTTC.

This clonotype was seen a single time. This may stem from a read error, because a much larger clone lies one nucleotide away. J is TRBJ2-2 and V is TRBV12-3 or TRBV12-4, with 10 bases identical to TRBD2. The CDR3 has 15 amino acids. The CDR3 DNA follows: TGTGCCGGCAGTATTCTAGCGGGAGCGACCGGGGAGCTGTTTTTT. Its translation: CAGSILAGATGELFF.

This clonotype showed up many times. The chain carries TRBV3-1 and TRBJ2-2; D remains ambiguous. CDR3 size: 18 residues. The germline CDR1 and CDR2 sequences are LGHDT and YNNKEL (reference sequence). Trimming took 5 bases from V and 5 from J, leaving 24 bases between them. In DNA form, the CDR3 reads TGTGCCAGCAGCAGGTTTGATCCCATTTCAGGCTTGACCGGGGAGCTGTTTTTT. Residues: CASSRFDPISGLTGELFF.